What follows are 17 T cell receptor beta chains derived from one specimen sequenced in a study of radiotherapy plus CTLA-4 blockade in lung cancer. TCRdb's copy holds only in-frame clones and misses some; the assay was immunoSEQ multiplex PCR. The table records more than 25,000 clones, 70% to 80% of them present only once. Sequencing was performed on peripheral blood, taken from a patient treated with radiotherapy plus ipilimumab. These receptors came from a human donor with non-small cell lung cancer who had stable disease on radiotherapy plus ipilimumab.

J is TRBJ2-7 and V is TRBV6-1; D ambiguous. Germline assignment: CDR1 MNHNS and CDR2 SASEGT. The CDR3 is 12 amino acids. The V end lost 3 bases, the J end lost 4 bases, and 7 bases lay between the germline ends. In DNA form, the CDR3 reads TGTGCCAGCAGTGAGTCCGTTTACGAGCAGTACGTC. This encodes CASSESVYEQYV.

This clone was counted between two and nine times. V and J are TRBV10-3 and TRBJ2-1; 7 bases agree with TRBD1. Germline values: CDR1 ENHRY, CDR2 SYGVKD. J gave up 7 bases and V 4 bases, and 7 bases lay outside the gene matches. The CDR3 contains 14 residues. The CDR3 loop is CAISGGTDGNEQFF. CDR3 DNA: TGTGCCATCAGTGGAGGGACAGATGGTAATGAGCAGTTCTTC.

This CDR3 is CASSGQGDNEQYF. The CDR3 nucleotides read TGTGCCAGCTCGGGACAGGGGGATAACGAGCAGTACTTC. This chain links TRBV18 with TRBJ2-5; 11 bases are shared with TRBD1. The J call may be faulty, since TRBJ2-7 better matches the DNA end. Germline-derived CDR1 and CDR2 are KGHSH and LQKENI. The CDR3 runs 13 residues.

This chain links TRBV10-1 with TRBJ2-2, with 8 bases identical to TRBD2. Trimming took 7 bases from V and 6 from J; bases not matched to a gene: 4. The CDR3 sequence is 13 residues long. Germline V gene data show CDR1 as WNHNN and CDR2 as SYGVQD (reference sequence). The CDR3: CASKQAGAGELFF. In DNA form, the CDR3 reads TGCGCCAGCAAGCAAGCGGGGGCCGGGGAGCTGTTTTTT.

Concerning this clone: Because the CDR3 is missing its conserved closing phenylalanine or tryptophan, this is likely a read error. The limits of the CDR3 on the DNA are not certain, so only TCRdb's listed CDR3 is given. The chain couples TRBV27 to TRBJ1-5; the table's D call TRBD1 went unverified against the DNA. The V gene's germline CDR1 is MNHEY and CDR2 SMNVEV (reference sequence). The CDR3 sequence runs 13 residues, both termini included. The CDR3 loop is CASSLSPGGPLFI.

This clone was seen only once. V and J are TRBV28 and TRBJ2-7, with a tentative D call TRBD2 (5 bases). V shed 5 bases and J shed 5 bases, with 19 bases lying between them. Per germline, CDR1 MDHEN and CDR2 SYDVKM. CDR3 size: 15 residues. CDR3 amino acids: CASSKLRVKGNEQYV. In DNA, the CDR3 is TGTGCCAGCAGTAAATTGAGGGTTAAAGGGAACGAGCAGTACGTC.

The chain links TRBV5-4 to TRBJ1-2; D is unclear. From germline, CDR1 is SGHNT and CDR2 YYREEE (reference sequence). V lost 2 bases, J lost 0 bases, and 11 bases lay in between. The CDR3 sequence is 15 residues long. For the CDR3, the DNA is TGTGCCAGCAGCTTAAGTCGGAGTACTAACTATGGCTACACCTTC. Amino acids: CASSLSRSTNYGYTF.

The V gene is TRBV25-1, the J gene TRBJ2-2, with D uncertain. This CDR3 has 13 residues. Trimming shortened V by 6 bases and J by 5 bases, and 10 bases separated the two germline ends. The germline CDR1 and CDR2 sequences are MGHDK and SYGVNS. CDR3 DNA sequence: TGTGCCAGCAGGAAAACAGTTACCGGGGAGCTGTTTTTT. This sequence encodes CASRKTVTGELFF.

This clone was detected only once. The chain is built from TRBV6-5 and TRBJ1-5; TRBD1 is a possible D gene (6 bases). Germline-derived CDR1 and CDR2 are MNHEY and SVGAGI. The CDR3 has 15 amino acids. Trimming shortened V by 4 bases and J by 7 bases, and 17 bases separated the two germline ends. CDR3 in amino acids: CASSWDISSGQPQHF. CDR3 bases: TGTGCCAGCAGTTGGGACATTTCCTCAGGGCAGCCCCAGCATTTT.

V and J are TRBV30 and TRBJ2-1; the match to TRBD2 covers 7 bases. This CDR3 contains 14 residues. With 3 bases clipped from V and 6 bases from J, the junction kept 8 bases outside the gene matches. Per germline, CDR1 GTSNPN and CDR2 SVGIG (reference sequence). The CDR3 DNA follows: TGTGCCTGGAGGCAAAGCGGGGCGCGCAATGAGCAGTTCTTC. Translating it yields CAWRQSGARNEQFF.

The chain recombines TRBV10-2 with TRBJ2-2; D is perhaps TRBD1 or TRBD2 (5 bases each). Per germline, CDR1 WSHSY and CDR2 SAAADI. CDR3 length: 14 amino acids. Trimming removed 0 bases from V and 5 bases from J, with 7 bases in between. The CDR3 loop reads CASSESGGTGELFF. The CDR3 coding sequence is TGCGCCAGCAGTGAGTCTGGGGGAACCGGGGAGCTGTTTTTT.

J is TRBJ2-2 and V is TRBV30, with D maybe TRBD1 (5 bases). The ends were cut back, 3 bases at V and 0 bases at J, with 8 bases in the middle. CDR1 is GTSNPN and CDR2 is SVGIG in the germline V gene (reference sequence). The CDR3 extends over 14 amino acids. The chain's CDR3 is CAWRATANTGELFF. CDR3 coding DNA: TGTGCCTGGAGGGCGACAGCGAACACCGGGGAGCTGTTTTTT. Combining the CDR3 with reference TRBV30 and TRBJ2-2 gives the whole variable domain SQTIHQWPATLVQPVGSPLSLECTVEGTSNPNLYWYRQAAGRGLQLLFYSVGIGQISSEVPQNLSASRPQDRQFILSSKKLLLSDSGFYLCAWRATANTGELFFGEGSRLTVL.

The CDR3 loop reads CASSRGDNSPLHF. The CDR3 DNA sequence: TGTGCCAGCAGCCGGGGGGATAATTCACCCCTCCACTTT. This chain links TRBV7-6 with TRBJ1-6; TRBD1 is a possible D gene (5 bases). CDR1 is SGHVS and CDR2 is FNYEAQ in the germline V gene. V gave up 5 bases and J gave up 5 bases, with 7 bases separating them. This CDR3 has 13 amino acids.

This clone was observed a few times. This chain connects TRBV9 to TRBJ1-4; tentatively, D is TRBD1 (5 bases). The V end was cut by 0 bases, the J end by 4 bases, with 19 bases between. Germline V gives CDR1 SGDLS, CDR2 YYNGEE. The CDR3 length is 18 residues. DNA of the CDR3: TGTGCCAGCAGCGTAGCCGACAGCCCCTCTTTTCTTAATGAAAAACTGTTTTTT. It is translated as CASSVADSPSFLNEKLFF. Filled out from reference TRBV9 and TRBJ1-4, the complete variable domain reads DSGVTQTPKHLITATGQRVTLRCSPRSGDLSVYWYQQSLDQGLQFLIQYYNGEERAKGNILERFSAQQFPDLHSELNLSSLELGDSALYFCASSVADSPSFLNEKLFFGSGTQLSVL.

The rearrangement uses TRBV27 and TRBJ2-5; D is unclear. With 1 base removed from V and 3 bases from J, the gap between germline ends came to 6 bases. Germline values: CDR1 MNHEY, CDR2 SMNVEV (reference sequence). The CDR3 loop spans 13 amino acids. This chain's CDR3 is CASSLYSEETQYF. CDR3 nucleotide sequence: TGTGCCAGCAGTTTATACAGTGAAGAGACCCAGTACTTC.

This clone was counted only a few times. Sequence at one end of the junction differs from germline and may be a read error. The chain joins TRBV5-6 to TRBJ2-2; perhaps D is TRBD1 or TRBD2 (5 bases each). Germline CDR1 SGHDT, CDR2 YYEEEE. The CDR3 loop spans 14 amino acids. The CDR3 DNA is TGTGCCAGCACCTTGGGGGTTCACACCGGGGAGCTGTTTTTT. Protein: CASTLGVHTGELFF.

This chain uses TRBV10-3 with TRBJ1-4; D may be TRBD1 (5 bases). This CDR3 comprises 14 residues. V lost 6 bases and J 8 bases, leaving 16 bases between the germline ends. From germline, CDR1 is ENHRY and CDR2 SYGVKD. The CDR3 DNA reads as TGTGCCATCAGAAGGGGTAATTCGGGCGAAAAACTGTTTTTT. This codes for CAIRRGNSGEKLFF.